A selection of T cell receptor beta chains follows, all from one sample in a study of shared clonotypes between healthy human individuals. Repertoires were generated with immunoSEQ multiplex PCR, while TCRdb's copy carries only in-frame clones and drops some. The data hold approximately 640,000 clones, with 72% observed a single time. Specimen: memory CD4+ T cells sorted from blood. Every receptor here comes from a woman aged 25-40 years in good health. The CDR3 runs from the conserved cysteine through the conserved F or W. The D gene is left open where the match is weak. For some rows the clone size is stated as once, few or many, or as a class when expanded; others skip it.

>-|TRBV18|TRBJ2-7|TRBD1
CASSRSGTDYEQYF
TGTGCCAGCTCACGCTCCGGGACAGACTACGAGCAGTACTTC
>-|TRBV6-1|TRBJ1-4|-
CASSESWGSLGKLFF
TGTGCCAGCAGTGAATCTTGGGGGTCTTTGGGAAAACTGTTTTTT
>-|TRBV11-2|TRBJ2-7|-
CASSLELATYEQYF
TGTGCCAGCAGCTTAGAATTAGCCACCTACGAGCAGTACTTC
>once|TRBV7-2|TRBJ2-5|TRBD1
CASSNGQGETQYF
TGTGCCAGCAGCAACGGACAGGGCGAGACCCAGTACTTC
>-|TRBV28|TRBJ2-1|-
CASKNQGLNNEQFF
TGTGCCAGCAAAAATCAGGGTCTAAACAATGAGCAGTTCTTC
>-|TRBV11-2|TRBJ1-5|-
CASSRKGGQPQHF
TGTGCCAGCAGCCGAAAGGGGGGCCAGCCCCAGCATTTT
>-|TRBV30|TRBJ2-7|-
CAWRGERYDEQYF
TGTGCCTGGAGAGGGGAGCGCTATGACGAGCAGTACTTC
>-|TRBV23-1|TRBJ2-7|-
CASSQSTRDRSYEQYF
TGCGCCAGCAGTCAATCGACGAGGGACCGTTCCTACGAGCAGTACTTC
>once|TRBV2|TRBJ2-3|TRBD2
CASSRLAGGVDTQYF
TGTGCCAGCAGTCGACTAGCGGGAGGGGTAGATACGCAGTATTTT
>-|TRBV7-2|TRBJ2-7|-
CASSTPGTGTYEQYF
TGTGCCAGCAGCACACCGGGAACGGGGACCTACGAGCAGTACTTC
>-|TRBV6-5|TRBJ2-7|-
CASSYSAGTYEQYF
TGTGCCAGCAGTTACTCTGCGGGAACCTACGAGCAGTACTTC
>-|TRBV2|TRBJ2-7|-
CASSEQWGGTAYEQYF
TGTGCCAGCAGTGAACAGTGGGGTGGCACGGCTTACGAGCAGTACTTC
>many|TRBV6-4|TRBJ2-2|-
CASGEGPTGELFF
TGTGCCAGCGGCGAAGGGCCCACCGGGGAGCTGTTTTTT
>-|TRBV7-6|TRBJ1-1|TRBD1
CASSRRKPGQGASYEAFF
TGTGCCAGCAGCCGACGGAAGCCCGGACAGGGGGCGTCCTATGAAGCTTTCTTT
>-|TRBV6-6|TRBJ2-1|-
CASSYSLVNEQFF
TGTGCCAGCAGTTACTCGTTGGTCAATGAGCAGTTCTTC
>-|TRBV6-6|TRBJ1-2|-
CASSYSEGNYGYTF
TGTGCCAGCAGTTACTCGGAGGGGAACTATGGCTACACCTTC
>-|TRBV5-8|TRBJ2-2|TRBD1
CASSLGDRAFSELFF
TGTGCCAGCAGCTTGGGGGACAGGGCATTTTCGGAGCTGTTTTTT
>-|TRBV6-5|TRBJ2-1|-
CASGKGGSRNNEQFF
TGTGCCAGCGGGAAAGGGGGGTCCCGTAACAATGAGCAGTTCTTC
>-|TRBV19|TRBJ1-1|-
CASSSMINTEAFF
TGTGCCAGTAGTAGCATGATTAACACTGAAGCTTTCTTT
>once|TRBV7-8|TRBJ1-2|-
CASSPVPQAYGYTF
TGTGCCAGCAGCCCGGTCCCGCAGGCTTATGGCTACACCTTC
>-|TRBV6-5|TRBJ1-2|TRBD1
CASSYSTGISGYTF
TGTGCCAGCAGTTACTCGACAGGGATCAGTGGCTACACCTTC
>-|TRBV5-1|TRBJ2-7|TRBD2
CASSSRTSGPHSYEQYF
TGCGCCAGCAGCTCCCGGACTAGCGGGCCCCACTCCTACGAGCAGTACTTC
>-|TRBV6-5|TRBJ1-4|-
CASSRFATNEKLFF
TGTGCCAGCAGTCGGTTCGCAACTAATGAAAAACTGTTTTTT
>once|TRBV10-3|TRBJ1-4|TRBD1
CAISESGQGQEKLFF
TGTGCCATCAGTGAGTCGGGACAGGGTCAGGAAAAACTGTTTTTT
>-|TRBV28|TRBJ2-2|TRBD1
CAMRKGQGGTGELFF
TGTGCCATGAGAAAGGGACAGGGTGGCACCGGGGAGCTGTTTTTT
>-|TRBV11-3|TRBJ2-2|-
CASSPRTPPGTGELFF
TGTGCCAGCAGCCCTCGGACACCCCCAGGGACCGGGGAGCTGTTTTTT
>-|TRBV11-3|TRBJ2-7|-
CASSLGGSDSYEQYF
TGTGCCAGCAGCTTAGGGGGTAGCGACTCCTACGAGCAGTACTTC
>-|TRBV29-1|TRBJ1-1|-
CSVEGRWGTEAFF
TGCAGCGTTGAAGGTCGGTGGGGCACTGAAGCTTTCTTT
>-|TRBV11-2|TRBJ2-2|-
CASSFGGSSTGELFF
TGTGCCAGCAGCTTCGGAGGGTCTTCCACCGGGGAGCTGTTTTTT
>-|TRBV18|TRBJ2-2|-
CASSPQVQANTGELFF
TGTGCCAGCTCACCACAGGTACAGGCGAACACCGGGGAGCTGTTTTTT
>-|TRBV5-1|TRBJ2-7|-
CASSLPRSYEQYF
TGCGCCAGCAGCTTGCCGAGGTCCTACGAGCAGTACTTC
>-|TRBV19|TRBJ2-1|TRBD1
CASSDRGPYNEQFF
TGTGCCAGTAGTGACAGGGGGCCCTACAATGAGCAGTTCTTC
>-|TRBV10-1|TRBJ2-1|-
CASSHANEQFF
TGCGCCAGCAGCCATGCAAATGAGCAGTTCTTC